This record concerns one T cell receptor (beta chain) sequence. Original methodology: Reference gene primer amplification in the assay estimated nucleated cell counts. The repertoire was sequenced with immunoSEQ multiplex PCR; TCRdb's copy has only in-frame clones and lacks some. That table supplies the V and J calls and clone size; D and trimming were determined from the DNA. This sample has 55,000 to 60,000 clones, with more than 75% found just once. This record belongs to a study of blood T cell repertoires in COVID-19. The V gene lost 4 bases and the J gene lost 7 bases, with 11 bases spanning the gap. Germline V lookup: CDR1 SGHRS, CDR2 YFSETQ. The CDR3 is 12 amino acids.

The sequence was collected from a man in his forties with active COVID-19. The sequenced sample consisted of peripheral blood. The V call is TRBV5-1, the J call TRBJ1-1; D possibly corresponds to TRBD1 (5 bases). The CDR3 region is CASSLGHLEAFF. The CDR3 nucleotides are TGCGCCAGCAGCCTCGGACATCTTGAAGCTTTCTTT.